This T cell receptor beta chain was retrieved from a study of OX40 agonist ivuxolimab in advanced cancers. Generated by immunoSEQ multiplex PCR, the TCRdb table keeps only in-frame clones and is missing some. The sample records over 95,000 clones, roughly 95% being singletons. V lost 0 bases to trimming and J lost 4 bases; unmatched junction nucleotides: 4. CDR1 and CDR2 (germline): SGHDT, YYEEEE. The CDR3 contains 15 residues. Study conclusions and caveats: Dosing at 0.1 to 3.0 mg/kg was accompanied by clonal expansion of CD4+ and CD8+ blood T cells by week 6.

This clone occurred once. Its target is unknown. The sequencing used CD4+ or CD8+ T cells sorted from blood, collected in a trial of the OX40 agonist ivuxolimab. J is TRBJ2-1 and V is TRBV5-6; TRBD2 aligns across 7 bases. This TCR was sampled from an adult with an advanced solid tumor such as melanoma, head and neck, liver or kidney cancer. The CDR3 reads CASSLGSGPYNEQFF. The CDR3, as DNA: TGTGCCAGCAGCTTGGGTAGCGGGCCTTACAATGAGCAGTTCTTC.